This T cell receptor beta chain was identified in a study of beta chain features in type 1 diabetes. Worth noting for this clone: Its antigen remains unknown.

Sorted cells reached over 95% purity in every population. From germline, CDR1 is LNHDA and CDR2 SQIVND (reference sequence). The CDR3 is made up of 14 amino acids. V was clipped by 2 bases and J by 7 bases, with 12 bases between them. Expressed TCRB transcripts were sequenced after all isolated RNA was converted to cDNA. Measured with immunoSEQ multiplex PCR; TCRdb has only the in-frame clones, and not every one. The table records about 650,000 clones, around 12% of them present only once. Notes on the study in general: Patients with Type 1 diabetes showed moderately but significantly shorter TCRB CDR3s in all four CD4+ subsets. Naive, central memory and Treg TCRB repertoires appeared more alike in patients than in healthy donors. HLA influence on TCRB rearrangement stayed unresolved here.

The source material was naive CD4+ T cells from blood. This clonotype was obtained from a man aged 25-40 years with type 1 diabetes. J is TRBJ1-5 and V is TRBV19; perhaps TRBD1 as D (5 bases). In DNA form, the CDR3 reads TGTGCCAGTAGTATATCGGGGGAGGGGCAGCCCCAGCATTTT. The encoded protein is CASSISGEGQPQHF.